Each of the 14 T cell receptor beta chains below was sequenced from the same sample in a study of T cell repertoires in cytomegalovirus infection. The antigens of these receptors remain unknown. TCRdb re-analysed the reads in MiXCR, keeping a single row per CDR3 protein. Here the sample spans tens of thousands of distinct CDR3 sequences, roughly a fifth being singletons. Sequencing was performed on CD8+ T cells from cultured PBMCs, taken from culture after CMV antigen stimulation. These receptors all stem from a human donor in good health (CMV status not recorded). Some clones in this sample may be carry-over from other donors' samples.

V usage is TRBV9 and J usage is TRBJ2-6; D is unresolved. Between the trimmed V and J ends, which lost 3 bases and 1 base, there was a span of 5 bases. CDR1 and CDR2 (germline): SGDLS, YYNGEE. The CDR3 covers 14 residues. CDR3 sequence: CASSAKSGANVLTF. The CDR3, as DNA: TGTGCCAGCAGCGCCAAGTCTGGGGCCAACGTCCTGACTTTC.

V usage is TRBV28 and J usage is TRBJ2-1; 9 nucleotides line up with TRBD2. CDR3 size: 15 residues. Germline loops: CDR1 MDHEN, CDR2 SYDVKM. V lost 5 bases to trimming and J lost 8 bases; unmatched junction nucleotides: 10. For the CDR3, the DNA is TGTGCCAGCAGTCCCTCTGCGGGGGGGCCCCATGAGCAGTTCTTC. It translates to CASSPSAGGPHEQFF.

This clonotype was counted only a few times. The chain is built from TRBV4-1 and TRBJ1-2, with D perhaps TRBD1 (5 bases). There are 13 residues in the CDR3. Looked up from germline, CDR1 is MGHRA and CDR2 is YSYEKL. Trimming left V 0 bases short and J 8 bases short, with 10 bases between. The CDR3 nucleotides are TGCGCCAGCAGCCAAGATGGGGGGGAAGGCTACACCTTC. It encodes CASSQDGGEGYTF.

V and J are TRBV12-3 or TRBV12-4 and TRBJ1-4, with TRBD1 as a possible D gene (6 bases). The V end was cut by 1 base, the J end by 12 bases, with 6 bases between. The CDR3 has 11 amino acids. The CDR3, as DNA: TGTGCCAGCAGTTTAGGGGGGCAACTGTTTTTT. Its translation: CASSLGGQLFF.

This clonotype was seen a single time. This sequence joins TRBV11-2 and TRBJ2-7; D unresolved. The ends were cut back, 5 bases at V and 2 bases at J, with 22 bases in the middle. CDR1 is SGHAT, CDR2 FQNNGV, per germline. This CDR3 has 17 residues. The CDR3 DNA follows: TGTGCCAGCAGCACAAGCGAGGTACCGATTCGCCCCTACGAGCAGTACTTC. It is translated as CASSTSEVPIRPYEQYF. The entire variable domain, with the rest obtained from reference TRBV11-2 and TRBJ2-7, is as follows: EAGVAQSPRYKIIEKRQSVAFWCNPISGHATLYWYQQILGQGPKLLIQFQNNGVVDDSQLPKDRFSAERLKGVDSTLKIQPAKLEDSAVYLCASSTSEVPIRPYEQYFGPGTRLTVT.

This clonotype was found many times. This chain connects TRBV7-8 to TRBJ2-3; perhaps TRBD1 as D (5 bases). Germline V gives CDR1 SGHVS, CDR2 FQNEAQ. The V end was cut by 5 bases, the J end by 2 bases, with 17 bases between. This CDR3 comprises 16 residues. CDR3 loop: CASSPFGGALTDTQYF. The CDR3, as DNA: TGTGCCAGCAGCCCGTTCGGTGGGGCCCTCACAGATACGCAGTATTTT.

V is TRBV14 and J is TRBJ2-1; perhaps TRBD1 as D (7 bases). Germline CDR1 reads SGHDN; CDR2 reads FVKESK. CDR3 length equals 16 residues. Trimming pared 1 base from V and 5 bases from J, leaving 15 bases between. The CDR3 reads CASSQGRGRQDNEQFF. CDR3 sequence (DNA): TGTGCCAGCAGCCAAGGGAGGGGGCGACAGGACAATGAGCAGTTCTTC.

The chain couples TRBV7-6 to TRBJ2-2, with 9 bases lining up with TRBD2. CDR3 length equals 17 residues. V was pared by 3 bases and J by 6 bases, with 11 bases of the junction left unmatched. Germline V lookup: CDR1 SGHVS, CDR2 FNYEAQ. The CDR3 spells CASSLWVAGVVAGELFF. The CDR3 region has the DNA TGTGCCAGCAGCTTGTGGGTAGCGGGGGTTGTCGCCGGGGAGCTGTTTTTT.

The chain carries TRBV10-3 and TRBJ1-2; 10 nucleotides match TRBD1. This CDR3 has 16 amino acids. Per germline, CDR1 ENHRY and CDR2 SYGVKD. After removal of 5 bases from V and 4 bases from J, the junction contained 10 bases not matched to a gene. CDR3 amino acids: CAISPTGTGVSYGYTF. As DNA, the CDR3 is TGTGCCATCAGTCCGACCGGGACAGGGGTTAGCTATGGCTACACCTTC.

This clonotype was found a few times. The rearrangement joins TRBV2 to TRBJ2-3; unclear D gene. The CDR3 is 11 amino acids. The V and J ends lost 7 bases and 2 bases respectively, with 4 bases between them. Germline loops: CDR1 SNHLY, CDR2 FYNNEI. CDR3: CASTHTDTQYF. The CDR3 nucleotides read TGTGCCAGCACCCACACAGATACGCAGTATTTT.

The chain links TRBV4-3 to TRBJ1-2, with D perhaps matching TRBD1 (5 bases). The CDR3 consists of 16 residues. Looked up from germline, CDR1 is LGHNA and CDR2 is YSLEER. With 0 bases removed from V and 8 bases from J, the gap between germline ends came to 19 bases. The CDR3 sequence is CASSQDQGPGPVGYTF. In nucleotides, the CDR3 is TGCGCCAGCAGCCAAGATCAGGGACCCGGACCGGTCGGCTACACCTTC.

J is TRBJ1-6 and V is TRBV5-6; no clear D. V lost 4 bases and J lost 11, with 10 bases in between. This CDR3 has 12 residues. CDR1 and CDR2 (germline): SGHDT, YYEEEE. CDR3 protein: CASSQQQAPLHF. The CDR3 DNA sequence: TGTGCCAGCAGCCAACAGCAGGCACCCCTCCACTTT.

In this sample, this clonotype turned up many times. The CDR3 DNA sequence: TGCGCCAGCAGCCAAGAGGGGGCCGACAGACCCCTCCACTTT. It encodes CASSQEGADRPLHF. The chain is built from TRBV4-1 and TRBJ1-6; the D gene is possibly TRBD1 (6 bases). Germline CDR1 MGHRA, CDR2 YSYEKL. The CDR3 is 14 residues long. With 0 bases removed from V and 12 bases from J, the gap between germline ends came to 12 bases.

The chain employs TRBV7-3 and TRBJ2-3; 10 bases agree with TRBD2. V lost 1 base, J lost 2 bases, and 9 bases stayed unmatched. CDR3 size: 18 residues. Germline loops: CDR1 SGHTA, CDR2 FQGTGA. The CDR3 spells CASSLKGLAGGLTDTQYF. For the CDR3, the DNA is TGTGCCAGCAGCTTAAAAGGGTTAGCGGGGGGACTCACAGATACGCAGTATTTT.